These T cell receptor beta chains were read from a single sample in a study of early T cells in non-severe SARS-CoV-2 infection. In TCRdb, the 5' RACE reads were re-called with MiXCR into one record per CDR3 protein. The table lists some 40,000 distinct CDR3 sequences, about 4.5% of them singletons. The material sequenced was whole blood. The origin of the receptors is an adult who was a healthcare worker with PCR-confirmed SARS-CoV-2 infection or an uninfected control (not recorded which). Each CDR3 is given with its conserved first and last residue. A row's size may be missing; if present it is once, few, many or a size class.

CDR3aa: CASSFETGRLFF; v_gene: TRBV12-3/TRBV12-4; j_gene: TRBJ1-4; abundance: many
CDR3aa: CSAASGGDHEQYF; v_gene: TRBV20-1; j_gene: TRBJ2-7; abundance: many
CDR3aa: CASSQDGSRAQEDTQYF; v_gene: TRBV4-2; j_gene: TRBJ2-3; abundance: .
CDR3aa: CASSPTWNTDTQYF; v_gene: TRBV4-2; j_gene: TRBJ2-3; abundance: few
CDR3aa: CAISEPERGALNEQFF; v_gene: TRBV10-3; j_gene: TRBJ2-1; abundance: many
CDR3aa: CASRVDLSNQPQHF; v_gene: TRBV2; j_gene: TRBJ1-5; abundance: many
CDR3aa: CASSLAGGASTDTQYF; v_gene: TRBV5-4; j_gene: TRBJ2-3; abundance: .
CDR3aa: CASSAGGQPQHF; v_gene: TRBV18; j_gene: TRBJ1-5; abundance: .
CDR3aa: CASSRSTTSGANVLTF; v_gene: TRBV11-2; j_gene: TRBJ2-6; abundance: .
CDR3aa: CASGRVLTDTQYF; v_gene: TRBV13; j_gene: TRBJ2-3; abundance: many
CDR3aa: CASTRNEKLFF; v_gene: TRBV6-6; j_gene: TRBJ1-4; abundance: many
CDR3aa: CSASTGLAPREF; v_gene: TRBV20-1; j_gene: TRBJ1-6; abundance: many
CDR3aa: CASSARGGTDTQYF; v_gene: TRBV9; j_gene: TRBJ2-3; abundance: many
CDR3aa: CASSLDPDRNYGYTF; v_gene: TRBV5-4; j_gene: TRBJ1-2; abundance: many
CDR3aa: CASSLGSRDTQYF; v_gene: TRBV12-3/TRBV12-4; j_gene: TRBJ2-3; abundance: many
CDR3aa: CSVEDPGEQYF; v_gene: TRBV29-1; j_gene: TRBJ2-7; abundance: many
CDR3aa: CSVGNRGGRTPEKLFF; v_gene: TRBV29-1; j_gene: TRBJ1-4; abundance: many
CDR3aa: CASTDGQGLRSNQPQHF; v_gene: TRBV2; j_gene: TRBJ1-5; abundance: many
CDR3aa: CASSLNTGRRSYTF; v_gene: TRBV12-3/TRBV12-4; j_gene: TRBJ1-2; abundance: many
CDR3aa: CASSKENGFYGYTF; v_gene: TRBV21-1; j_gene: TRBJ1-2; abundance: .
CDR3aa: CASSPPSGGSHNEQFF; v_gene: TRBV18; j_gene: TRBJ2-1; abundance: medium-sized
CDR3aa: CASRPGPMTGELFF; v_gene: TRBV12-3/TRBV12-4; j_gene: TRBJ2-2; abundance: many
CDR3aa: CAWSTNEQFF; v_gene: TRBV30; j_gene: TRBJ2-1; abundance: medium-sized
CDR3aa: CASSEQGTNTEAFF; v_gene: TRBV6-1; j_gene: TRBJ1-1; abundance: .